The rows below give T cell receptor beta chains drawn from one sample of a study of shared clonotypes between healthy human individuals. The method was immunoSEQ multiplex PCR; TCRdb's version includes in-frame clones alone and lacks a portion of them. The table records about 2 million clones, 95% of them present only once. The sample consisted of naive CD4+ T cells sorted from blood. The receptors derive from a man in his late teens or twenties in good health. Both conserved end residues are part of each CDR3. D genes are given only for firm matches. Not all rows give a size; the values are once, few, many and, for expanded clones, a class.

CDR3 protein: CSVWDAGYTEAFF; CDR3 DNA: TGCAGCGTGTGGGATGCGGGGTACACTGAAGCTTTCTTT; D gene: .; V gene: TRBV29-1; clone size: .; J gene: TRBJ1-1
CDR3 protein: CASSYTKGTDNEKLFF; CDR3 DNA: TGTGCCAGCAGCTATACGAAAGGGACTGATAATGAAAAACTGTTTTTT; D gene: .; V gene: TRBV6-6; clone size: .; J gene: TRBJ1-4
CDR3 protein: CASSLRSEQYF; CDR3 DNA: TGTGCCAGCAGTCTCAGAAGCGAGCAGTACTTC; D gene: .; V gene: TRBV28; clone size: .; J gene: TRBJ2-7
CDR3 protein: CASSPGLGAEQYF; CDR3 DNA: TGTGCCAGCTCACCAGGGCTAGGAGCCGAGCAGTACTTC; D gene: .; V gene: TRBV18; clone size: .; J gene: TRBJ2-7
CDR3 protein: CASSATRPGQETQYF; CDR3 DNA: TGTGCCAGCAGCGCAACCCGCCCGGGCCAAGAGACCCAGTACTTC; D gene: .; V gene: TRBV6-1; clone size: .; J gene: TRBJ2-5
CDR3 protein: CASSKQGDTEAFF; CDR3 DNA: TGTGCCAGCAGTAAACAGGGGGACACTGAAGCTTTCTTT; D gene: TRBD1; V gene: TRBV6-5; clone size: .; J gene: TRBJ1-1
CDR3 protein: CASSPSWGGDEQFF; CDR3 DNA: TGCGCCAGCAGCCCTTCCTGGGGGGGCGATGAGCAGTTCTTC; D gene: .; V gene: TRBV5-1; clone size: .; J gene: TRBJ2-1
CDR3 protein: CASSTRQGGSGNTIYF; CDR3 DNA: TGTGCCAGCTCAACTAGACAGGGGGGCTCTGGAAACACCATATATTTT; D gene: TRBD1; V gene: TRBV18; clone size: .; J gene: TRBJ1-3
CDR3 protein: CAISENRGQRGGYTF; CDR3 DNA: TGTGCCATCAGTGAGAACAGGGGCCAGAGGGGTGGCTACACCTTC; D gene: TRBD1; V gene: TRBV10-3; clone size: .; J gene: TRBJ1-2
CDR3 protein: CASTTGLGQTQYF; CDR3 DNA: TGCGCCAGCACCACTGGACTGGGGCAGACCCAGTACTTC; D gene: .; V gene: TRBV10-2; clone size: .; J gene: TRBJ2-5
CDR3 protein: CASSLVVDRNYGYTF; CDR3 DNA: TGTGCCAGCAGCTTAGTGGTAGACAGGAACTATGGCTACACCTTC; D gene: .; V gene: TRBV7-9; clone size: once; J gene: TRBJ1-2
CDR3 protein: CASSVAGGANVLTF; CDR3 DNA: TGTGCCAGCAGCGTAGCCGGTGGGGCCAACGTCCTGACTTTC; D gene: .; V gene: TRBV9; clone size: once; J gene: TRBJ2-6
CDR3 protein: CASSDRDRGSPLHF; CDR3 DNA: TGTGCCAGCAGTGATCGGGACAGGGGCTCACCCCTCCACTTT; D gene: TRBD1; V gene: TRBV6-1; clone size: .; J gene: TRBJ1-6
CDR3 protein: CASINGQLNQPQHF; CDR3 DNA: TGCGCCAGCATCAACGGACAGCTCAATCAGCCCCAGCATTTT; D gene: .; V gene: TRBV10-1; clone size: .; J gene: TRBJ1-5
CDR3 protein: CASSLPAGTDTQYF; CDR3 DNA: TGTGCCAGCAGCTTACCAGCTGGCACAGATACGCAGTATTTT; D gene: .; V gene: TRBV7-8; clone size: .; J gene: TRBJ2-3
CDR3 protein: CASSVELATVTDTQYF; CDR3 DNA: TGTGCCAGCAGCGTAGAGCTAGCCACGGTGACAGATACGCAGTATTTT; D gene: .; V gene: TRBV9; clone size: .; J gene: TRBJ2-3
CDR3 protein: CASSLYGSGANVLTF; CDR3 DNA: TGTGCCAGCAGTTTATATGGGTCTGGGGCCAACGTCCTGACTTTC; D gene: .; V gene: TRBV27; clone size: .; J gene: TRBJ2-6
CDR3 protein: CASSGTGGVSEQYF; CDR3 DNA: TGTGCCAGCAGTGGGACAGGGGGGGTGTCCGAGCAGTACTTC; D gene: TRBD1; V gene: TRBV28; clone size: .; J gene: TRBJ2-7
CDR3 protein: CASSSLTGPYEQYF; CDR3 DNA: TGTGCCAGCAGTTCCTTGACAGGGCCCTACGAGCAGTACTTC; D gene: TRBD1; V gene: TRBV6-5; clone size: .; J gene: TRBJ2-7
CDR3 protein: CASTAGVDTGELFF; CDR3 DNA: TGCGCCAGCACCGCGGGAGTAGACACCGGGGAGCTGTTTTTT; D gene: TRBD2; V gene: TRBV10-1; clone size: .; J gene: TRBJ2-2
CDR3 protein: CASSGTVNTDTQYF; CDR3 DNA: TGTGCCAGCAGCGGGACAGTCAACACAGATACGCAGTATTTT; D gene: .; V gene: TRBV9; clone size: .; J gene: TRBJ2-3
CDR3 protein: CASSVELTDEQFF; CDR3 DNA: TGTGCCAGCAGCGTAGAGTTGACCGATGAGCAGTTCTTC; D gene: .; V gene: TRBV9; clone size: .; J gene: TRBJ2-1
CDR3 protein: CASSVALATGELFF; CDR3 DNA: TGTGCCAGCAGCGTAGCGCTAGCCACCGGGGAGCTGTTTTTT; D gene: .; V gene: TRBV9; clone size: .; J gene: TRBJ2-2
CDR3 protein: CASSRGTKDSYGYTF; CDR3 DNA: TGTGCCAGCAGTCGCGGGACCAAAGATTCCTATGGCTACACCTTC; D gene: .; V gene: TRBV6-5; clone size: .; J gene: TRBJ1-2
CDR3 protein: CASMSPSGREQYF; CDR3 DNA: TGTGCCAGCATGAGTCCTAGCGGGAGAGAGCAGTACTTC; D gene: TRBD2; V gene: TRBV6-5; clone size: .; J gene: TRBJ2-7
CDR3 protein: CASSPSQGASNGYTF; CDR3 DNA: TGTGCCAGCAGTCCCTCACAGGGGGCCAGTAATGGCTACACCTTC; D gene: TRBD1; V gene: TRBV28; clone size: .; J gene: TRBJ1-2
CDR3 protein: CASSTAGVREKLFF; CDR3 DNA: TGTGCCAGCAGCACGGCAGGGGTCCGCGAAAAACTGTTTTTT; D gene: .; V gene: TRBV27; clone size: .; J gene: TRBJ1-4
CDR3 protein: CASSLQGNNEQFF; CDR3 DNA: TGCGCCAGCAGCCTACAGGGGAACAATGAGCAGTTCTTC; D gene: TRBD1; V gene: TRBV5-1; clone size: .; J gene: TRBJ2-1
CDR3 protein: CASSPPGAYGYTF; CDR3 DNA: TGCGCCAGCAGCCCGCCAGGGGCCTATGGCTACACCTTC; D gene: .; V gene: TRBV5-1; clone size: .; J gene: TRBJ1-2
CDR3 protein: CASSSGEFTDTQYF; CDR3 DNA: TGTGCCAGCAGCTCCGGGGAGTTCACAGATACGCAGTATTTT; D gene: .; V gene: TRBV7-2; clone size: .; J gene: TRBJ2-3
CDR3 protein: CASSLGASGSSHEQFF; CDR3 DNA: TGTGCCAGCAGCTTAGGAGCTAGCGGGAGTTCTCATGAGCAGTTCTTC; D gene: TRBD2; V gene: TRBV7-9; clone size: once; J gene: TRBJ2-1
CDR3 protein: CASSLWTVSNQPQHF; CDR3 DNA: TGTGCCAGCAGTCTCTGGACAGTTAGCAATCAGCCCCAGCATTTT; D gene: .; V gene: TRBV2; clone size: .; J gene: TRBJ1-5
CDR3 protein: CAWSGLEYQETQYF; CDR3 DNA: TGTGCCTGGAGTGGTCTGGAGTACCAAGAGACCCAGTACTTC; D gene: .; V gene: TRBV30; clone size: .; J gene: TRBJ2-5
CDR3 protein: CAISEDRGSPLHF; CDR3 DNA: TGTGCCATCAGTGAGGATAGGGGTTCACCCCTCCACTTT; D gene: .; V gene: TRBV10-3; clone size: .; J gene: TRBJ1-6
CDR3 protein: CASSELSGSSYNEQFF; CDR3 DNA: TGTGCCAGCAGTGAATTATCCGGAAGCTCCTACAATGAGCAGTTCTTC; D gene: .; V gene: TRBV6-1; clone size: .; J gene: TRBJ2-1
CDR3 protein: CASSPLTLGSYEQYF; CDR3 DNA: TGTGCCAGCTCACCCCTTACTTTGGGCTCCTACGAGCAGTACTTC; D gene: .; V gene: TRBV18; clone size: once; J gene: TRBJ2-7
CDR3 protein: CASSPGLAGRSYNEQFF; CDR3 DNA: TGTGCCAGCAGCCCCGGACTAGCGGGAAGGTCCTACAATGAGCAGTTCTTC; D gene: TRBD2; V gene: TRBV7-2; clone size: .; J gene: TRBJ2-1
CDR3 protein: CASSQKPGNTIYF; CDR3 DNA: TGCGCCAGCAGCCAGAAACCCGGAAACACCATATATTTT; D gene: .; V gene: TRBV4-1; clone size: .; J gene: TRBJ1-3
CDR3 protein: CASTMGDTQYF; CDR3 DNA: TGTGCCAGTACCATGGGTGATACGCAGTATTTT; D gene: .; V gene: TRBV19; clone size: .; J gene: TRBJ2-3
CDR3 protein: CASSLYWGASNEKLFF; CDR3 DNA: TGCGCCAGCAGCTTGTATTGGGGGGCGTCTAATGAAAAACTGTTTTTT; D gene: .; V gene: TRBV5-1; clone size: .; J gene: TRBJ1-4
CDR3 protein: CAISEAGNQETQYF; CDR3 DNA: TGTGCCATCAGTGAAGCAGGGAACCAAGAGACCCAGTACTTC; D gene: .; V gene: TRBV10-3; clone size: .; J gene: TRBJ2-5
CDR3 protein: CASSPLYEQFF; CDR3 DNA: TGCGCCAGCAGCCCTTTATATGAGCAGTTCTTC; D gene: .; V gene: TRBV23-1; clone size: .; J gene: TRBJ2-1
CDR3 protein: CASSEDGTRAYGYTF; CDR3 DNA: TGCGCCAGCAGCGAGGACGGGACACGGGCCTATGGCTACACCTTC; D gene: .; V gene: TRBV5-1; clone size: few; J gene: TRBJ1-2
CDR3 protein: CASSFRLDGSADTQYF; CDR3 DNA: TGTGCCAGCAGTTTCAGACTAGACGGTAGCGCAGATACGCAGTATTTT; D gene: .; V gene: TRBV27; clone size: .; J gene: TRBJ2-3
CDR3 protein: CASSPDLGAYEQYF; CDR3 DNA: TGTGCCAGCAGCCCGGACCTCGGCGCCTACGAGCAGTACTTC; D gene: .; V gene: TRBV11-2; clone size: once; J gene: TRBJ2-7
CDR3 protein: CASRPGGGEKLFF; CDR3 DNA: TGTGCCAGCAGACCAGGGGGCGGAGAAAAACTGTTTTTT; D gene: TRBD1; V gene: TRBV6-5; clone size: .; J gene: TRBJ1-4
CDR3 protein: CSARDANEQFF; CDR3 DNA: TGCAGTGCTAGAGATGCGAATGAGCAGTTCTTC; D gene: .; V gene: TRBV20-1; clone size: .; J gene: TRBJ2-1
CDR3 protein: CASSDLTPGGTEAFF; CDR3 DNA: TGTGCCAGCAGTGATTTGACCCCGGGGGGCACTGAAGCTTTCTTT; D gene: .; V gene: TRBV6-1; clone size: .; J gene: TRBJ1-1
CDR3 protein: CASSLGHNEQYF; CDR3 DNA: TGCGCCAGCAGCTTGGGACATAACGAGCAGTACTTC; D gene: .; V gene: TRBV5-1; clone size: .; J gene: TRBJ2-7
CDR3 protein: CASSRPQGRRSGNTIYF; CDR3 DNA: TGTGCCAGCAGCCGCCCCCAGGGGAGAAGATCTGGAAACACCATATATTTT; D gene: .; V gene: TRBV7-2; clone size: .; J gene: TRBJ1-3
CDR3 protein: CASSLIAGGEQFF; CDR3 DNA: TGTGCCAGCAGCTTAATAGCGGGCGGTGAGCAGTTCTTC; D gene: TRBD2; V gene: TRBV7-9; clone size: once; J gene: TRBJ2-1
CDR3 protein: CASSTGQGSRETQYF; CDR3 DNA: TGCGCCAGCAGCACCGGACAGGGGAGTAGAGAGACCCAGTACTTC; D gene: TRBD1; V gene: TRBV5-1; clone size: .; J gene: TRBJ2-5
CDR3 protein: CAISSGTGRSSEAFF; CDR3 DNA: TGTGCCATCAGCTCCGGGACAGGGAGATCGTCTGAAGCTTTCTTT; D gene: TRBD1; V gene: TRBV10-3; clone size: .; J gene: TRBJ1-1
CDR3 protein: CASSLSALGEQYF; CDR3 DNA: TGTGCCAGCAGCTTATCAGCTCTGGGGGAGCAGTACTTC; D gene: .; V gene: TRBV11-1; clone size: .; J gene: TRBJ2-7
CDR3 protein: CASLEGVRNEQYF; CDR3 DNA: TGTGCCAGCCTGGAGGGGGTTCGCAACGAGCAGTACTTC; D gene: .; V gene: TRBV6-6; clone size: .; J gene: TRBJ2-7
CDR3 protein: CASSRDKNQPQHF; CDR3 DNA: TGCGCCAGCAGCCGGGACAAGAATCAGCCCCAGCATTTT; D gene: .; V gene: TRBV5-1; clone size: .; J gene: TRBJ1-5
CDR3 protein: CAISVNQKIGDTQYF; CDR3 DNA: TGTGCCATCAGCGTAAACCAGAAAATCGGGGATACGCAGTATTTT; D gene: .; V gene: TRBV10-3; clone size: .; J gene: TRBJ2-3
CDR3 protein: CASSRGRESYEQYF; CDR3 DNA: TGTGCCAGCTCACGGGGACGGGAAAGCTACGAGCAGTACTTC; D gene: .; V gene: TRBV18; clone size: .; J gene: TRBJ2-7
CDR3 protein: CASSTTGQNTEAFF; CDR3 DNA: TGTGCCAGCAGTACCACGGGACAGAACACTGAAGCTTTCTTT; D gene: .; V gene: TRBV27; clone size: .; J gene: TRBJ1-1